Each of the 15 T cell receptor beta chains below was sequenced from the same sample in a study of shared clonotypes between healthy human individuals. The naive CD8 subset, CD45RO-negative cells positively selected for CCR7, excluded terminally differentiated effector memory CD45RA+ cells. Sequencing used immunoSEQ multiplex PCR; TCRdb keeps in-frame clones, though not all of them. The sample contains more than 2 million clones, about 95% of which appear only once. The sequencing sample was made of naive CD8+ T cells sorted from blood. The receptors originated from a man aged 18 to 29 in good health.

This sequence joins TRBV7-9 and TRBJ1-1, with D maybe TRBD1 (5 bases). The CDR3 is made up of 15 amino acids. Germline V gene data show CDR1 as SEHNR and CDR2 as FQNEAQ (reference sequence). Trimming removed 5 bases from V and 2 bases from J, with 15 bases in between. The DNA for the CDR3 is TGTGCCAGCAGCGCCGGGTGGGGGTCCAACACTGAAGCTTTCTTT. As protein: CASSAGWGSNTEAFF. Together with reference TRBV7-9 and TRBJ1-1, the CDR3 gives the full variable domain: DTGVSQNPRHKITKRGQNVTFRCDPISEHNRLYWYRQTLGQGPEFLTYFQNEAQLEKSRLLSDRFSAERPKGSFSTLEIQRTEQGDSAMYLCASSAGWGSNTEAFFGQGTRLTVV.

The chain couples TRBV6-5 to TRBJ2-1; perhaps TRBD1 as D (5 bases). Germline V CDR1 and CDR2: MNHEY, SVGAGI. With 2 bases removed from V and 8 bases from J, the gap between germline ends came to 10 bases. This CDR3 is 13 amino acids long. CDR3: CASSYGASYEQFF. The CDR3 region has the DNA TGTGCCAGCAGTTACGGGGCAAGCTATGAGCAGTTCTTC.

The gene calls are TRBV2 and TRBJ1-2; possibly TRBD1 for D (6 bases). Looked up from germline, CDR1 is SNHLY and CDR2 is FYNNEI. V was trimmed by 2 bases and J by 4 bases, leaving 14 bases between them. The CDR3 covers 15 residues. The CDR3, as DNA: TGTGCCAGCAGTGAAATAGGACAGACTCTCTATGGCTACACCTTC. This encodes CASSEIGQTLYGYTF.

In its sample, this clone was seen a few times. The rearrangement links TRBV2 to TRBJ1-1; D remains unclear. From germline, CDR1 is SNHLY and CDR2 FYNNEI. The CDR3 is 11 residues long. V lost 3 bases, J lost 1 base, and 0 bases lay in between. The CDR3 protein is CASSENTEAFF. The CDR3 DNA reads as TGTGCCAGCAGTGAGAACACTGAAGCTTTCTTT.

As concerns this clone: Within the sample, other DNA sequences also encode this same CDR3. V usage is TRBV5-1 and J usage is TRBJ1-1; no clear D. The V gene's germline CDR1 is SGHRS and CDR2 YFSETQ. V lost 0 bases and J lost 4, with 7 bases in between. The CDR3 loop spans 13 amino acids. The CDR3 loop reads CASSLGLGTEAFF. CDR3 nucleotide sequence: TGCGCCAGCAGCTTGGGCCTAGGCACTGAAGCTTTCTTT.

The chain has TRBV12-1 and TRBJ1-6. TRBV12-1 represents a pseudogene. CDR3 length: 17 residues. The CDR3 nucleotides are TGTGCCAGCAGTTCCCCACGGGTTTGCTCCTATAATTCACCCCTCCACTTT. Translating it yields CASSSPRVCSYNSPLHF.

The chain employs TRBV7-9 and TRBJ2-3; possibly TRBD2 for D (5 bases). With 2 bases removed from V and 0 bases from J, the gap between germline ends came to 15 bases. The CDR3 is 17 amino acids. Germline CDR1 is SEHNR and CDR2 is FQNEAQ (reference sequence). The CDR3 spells CASSLFGSGISTDTQYF. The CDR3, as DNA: TGTGCCAGCAGCTTATTTGGGAGCGGAATTAGCACAGATACGCAGTATTTT.

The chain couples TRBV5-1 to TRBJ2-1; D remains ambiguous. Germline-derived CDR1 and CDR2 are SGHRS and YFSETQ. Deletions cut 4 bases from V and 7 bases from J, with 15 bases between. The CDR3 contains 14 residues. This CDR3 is CASSVDPTRNEQFF. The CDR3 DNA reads TGCGCCAGCAGCGTCGACCCTACGAGGAATGAGCAGTTCTTC.

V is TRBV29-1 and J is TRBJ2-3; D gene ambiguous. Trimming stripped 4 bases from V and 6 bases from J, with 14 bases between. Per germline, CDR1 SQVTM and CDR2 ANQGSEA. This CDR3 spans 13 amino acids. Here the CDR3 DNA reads TGCAGCGTTGTGGGTCTTGTTGAGGATACGCAGTATTTT. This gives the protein CSVVGLVEDTQYF.

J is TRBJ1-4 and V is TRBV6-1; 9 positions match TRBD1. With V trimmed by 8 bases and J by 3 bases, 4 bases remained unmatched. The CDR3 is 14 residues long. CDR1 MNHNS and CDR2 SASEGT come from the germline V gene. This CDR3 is CASGGTGPNEKLFF. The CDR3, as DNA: TGTGCCAGCGGCGGGACAGGGCCTAATGAAAAACTGTTTTTT.

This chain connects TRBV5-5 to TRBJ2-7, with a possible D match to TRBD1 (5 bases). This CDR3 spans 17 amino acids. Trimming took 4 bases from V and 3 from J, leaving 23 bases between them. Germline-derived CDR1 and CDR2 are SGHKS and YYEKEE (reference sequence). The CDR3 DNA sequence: TGTGCCAGCAGCCCGCGCTCACCCCAGGGCCGGGTCTACGAGCAGTACTTC. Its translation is CASSPRSPQGRVYEQYF. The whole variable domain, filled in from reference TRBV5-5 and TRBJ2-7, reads DAGVTQSPTHLIKTRGQQVTLRCSPISGHKSVSWYQQVLGQGPQFIFQYYEKEERGRGNFPDRFSARQFPNYSSELNVNALLLGDSALYLCASSPRSPQGRVYEQYFGPGTRLTVT.

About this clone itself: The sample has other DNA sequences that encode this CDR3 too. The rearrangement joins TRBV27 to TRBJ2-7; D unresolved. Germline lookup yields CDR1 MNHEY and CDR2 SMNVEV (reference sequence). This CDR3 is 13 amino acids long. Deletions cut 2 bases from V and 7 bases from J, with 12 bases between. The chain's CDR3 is CASSLEGVGEQYF. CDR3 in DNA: TGTGCCAGCAGTTTAGAAGGAGTAGGGGAGCAGTACTTC.

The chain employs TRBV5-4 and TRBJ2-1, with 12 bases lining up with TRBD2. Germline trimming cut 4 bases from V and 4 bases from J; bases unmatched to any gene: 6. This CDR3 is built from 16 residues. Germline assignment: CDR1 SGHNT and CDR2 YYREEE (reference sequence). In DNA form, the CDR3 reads TGTGCCAGCAGCACAGGGACTAGCGGGTATTACAATGAGCAGTTCTTC. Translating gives CASSTGTSGYYNEQFF.

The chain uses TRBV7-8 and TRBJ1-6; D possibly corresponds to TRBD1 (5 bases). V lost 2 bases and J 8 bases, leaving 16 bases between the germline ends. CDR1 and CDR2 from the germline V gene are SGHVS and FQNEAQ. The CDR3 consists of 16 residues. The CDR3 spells CASSLHSRDSYSPLHF. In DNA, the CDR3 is TGTGCCAGCAGCTTACATAGCAGGGATTCATATTCACCCCTCCACTTT.

CDR3 in DNA: TGTGCCAGCAGCTCCCCGGCGGCTATGAACACTGAAGCTTTCTTT. As protein: CASSSPAAMNTEAFF. V is TRBV13 and J is TRBJ1-1; D unresolved. Germline V gives CDR1 PRHDT, CDR2 FYEKMQ (reference sequence). The CDR3 covers 15 residues. Deletions cut 4 bases from V and 0 bases from J, with 12 bases between.